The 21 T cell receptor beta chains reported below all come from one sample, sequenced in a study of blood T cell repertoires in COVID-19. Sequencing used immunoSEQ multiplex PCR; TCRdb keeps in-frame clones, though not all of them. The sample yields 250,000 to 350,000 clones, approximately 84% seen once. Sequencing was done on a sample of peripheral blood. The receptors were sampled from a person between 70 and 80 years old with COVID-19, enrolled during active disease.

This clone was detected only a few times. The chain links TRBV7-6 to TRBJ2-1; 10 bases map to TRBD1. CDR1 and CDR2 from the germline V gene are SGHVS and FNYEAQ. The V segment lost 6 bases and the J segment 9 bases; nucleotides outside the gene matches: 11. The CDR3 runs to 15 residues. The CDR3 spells CASSPGTGVPGEQFF. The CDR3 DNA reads TGTGCCAGCAGTCCTGGGACAGGGGTTCCTGGTGAGCAGTTCTTC.

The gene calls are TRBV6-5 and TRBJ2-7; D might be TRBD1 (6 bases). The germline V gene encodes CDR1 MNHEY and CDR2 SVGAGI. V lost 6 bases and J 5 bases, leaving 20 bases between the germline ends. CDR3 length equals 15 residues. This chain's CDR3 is CASSSPWGRRNEQYF. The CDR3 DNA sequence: TGTGCCAGCAGCTCCCCGTGGGGGCGCAGGAACGAGCAGTACTTC.

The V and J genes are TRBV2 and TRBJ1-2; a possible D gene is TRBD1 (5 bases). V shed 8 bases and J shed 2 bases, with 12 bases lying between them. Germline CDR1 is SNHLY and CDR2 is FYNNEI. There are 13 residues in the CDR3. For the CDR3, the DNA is TGTGCCAGCTCAGAACCAGGGAACTATGGCTACACCTTC. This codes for CASSEPGNYGYTF.

The CDR3 nucleotides read TGTGCCAGCTCACCCCCTAGCACAGATACGCAGTATTTT. It yields the protein CASSPPSTDTQYF. This chain links TRBV18 with TRBJ2-3; D unclear. The V and J ends lost 3 bases and 0 bases respectively, with 4 bases between them. CDR1 is KGHSH, CDR2 LQKENI, per germline. The CDR3 sequence is 13 residues long.

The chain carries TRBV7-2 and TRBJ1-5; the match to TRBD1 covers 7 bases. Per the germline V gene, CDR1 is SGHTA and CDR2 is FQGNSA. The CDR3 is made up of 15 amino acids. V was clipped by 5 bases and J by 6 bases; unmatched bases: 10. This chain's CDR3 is CASSGQGVGVQPQHF. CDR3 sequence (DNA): TGTGCCAGCAGCGGCCAGGGGGTAGGGGTTCAGCCCCAGCATTTT.

CDR3 amino acids: CASSPERQGQGDREQYF. In DNA form, the CDR3 reads TGTGCCAGCTCACCAGAACGACAAGGACAGGGGGATCGCGAGCAGTACTTC. The rearrangement links TRBV18 to TRBJ2-7; TRBD1 aligns across 10 bases. The CDR3 spans 17 residues. With V trimmed by 2 bases and J by 6 bases, 13 bases remained unmatched. Germline lookup yields CDR1 KGHSH and CDR2 LQKENI.

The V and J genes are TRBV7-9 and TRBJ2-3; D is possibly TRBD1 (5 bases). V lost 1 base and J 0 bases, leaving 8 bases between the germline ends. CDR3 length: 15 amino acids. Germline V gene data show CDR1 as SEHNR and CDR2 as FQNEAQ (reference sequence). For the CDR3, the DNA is TGTGCCAGCAGCTTAGGACAGCCGAGCACAGATACGCAGTATTTT. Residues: CASSLGQPSTDTQYF.

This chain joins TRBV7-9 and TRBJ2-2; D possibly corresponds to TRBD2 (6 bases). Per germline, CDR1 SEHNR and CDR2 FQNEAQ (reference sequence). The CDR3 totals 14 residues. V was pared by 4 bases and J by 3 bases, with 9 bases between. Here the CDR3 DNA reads TGTGCCAGCAGCTCGCGGGGTGACACCGGGGAGCTGTTTTTT. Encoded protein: CASSSRGDTGELFF.

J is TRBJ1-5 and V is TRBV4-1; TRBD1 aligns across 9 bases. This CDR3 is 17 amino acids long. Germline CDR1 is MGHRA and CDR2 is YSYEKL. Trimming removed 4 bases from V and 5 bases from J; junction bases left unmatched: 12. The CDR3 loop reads CASSRKKGQGRDQPQHF. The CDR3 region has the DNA TGCGCCAGCAGCCGAAAGAAGGGACAGGGAAGGGATCAGCCCCAGCATTTT.

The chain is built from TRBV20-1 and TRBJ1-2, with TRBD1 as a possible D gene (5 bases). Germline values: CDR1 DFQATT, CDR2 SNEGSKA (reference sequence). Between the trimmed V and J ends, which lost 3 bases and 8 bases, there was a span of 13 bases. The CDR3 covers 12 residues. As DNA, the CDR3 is TGCAGTGCTAGTCGCGGGGCGGGAGGCTACACCTTC. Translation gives CSASRGAGGYTF.

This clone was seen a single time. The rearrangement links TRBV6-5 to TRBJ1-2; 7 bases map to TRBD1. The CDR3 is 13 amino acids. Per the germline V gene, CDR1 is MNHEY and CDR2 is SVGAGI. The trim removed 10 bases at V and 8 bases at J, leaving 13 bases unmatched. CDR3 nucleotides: TGTGCCACCTCCTCCGGGCAGGGGGACGGCTACACCTTC. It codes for CATSSGQGDGYTF.

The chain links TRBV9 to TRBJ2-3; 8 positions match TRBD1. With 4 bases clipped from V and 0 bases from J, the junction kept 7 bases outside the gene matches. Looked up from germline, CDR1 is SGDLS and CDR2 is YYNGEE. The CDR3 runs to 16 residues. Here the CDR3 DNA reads TGTGCCAGCAGCCCCCCGACAGGGGAAAGCACAGATACGCAGTATTTT. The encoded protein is CASSPPTGESTDTQYF.

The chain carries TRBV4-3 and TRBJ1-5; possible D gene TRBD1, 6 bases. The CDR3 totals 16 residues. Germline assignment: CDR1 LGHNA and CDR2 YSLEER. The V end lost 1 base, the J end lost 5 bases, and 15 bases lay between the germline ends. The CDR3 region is CASSQGTGGLDQPQHF. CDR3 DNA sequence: TGCGCCAGCAGCCAAGGAACGGGGGGCTTGGATCAGCCCCAGCATTTT.

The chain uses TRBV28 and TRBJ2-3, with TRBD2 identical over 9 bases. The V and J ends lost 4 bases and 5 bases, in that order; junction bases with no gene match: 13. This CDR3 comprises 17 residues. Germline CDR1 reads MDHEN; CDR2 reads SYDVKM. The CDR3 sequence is CASSSPGGGVWIDTQYF. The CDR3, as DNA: TGTGCCAGCAGTTCCCCTGGCGGGGGGGTTTGGATAGATACGCAGTATTTT.

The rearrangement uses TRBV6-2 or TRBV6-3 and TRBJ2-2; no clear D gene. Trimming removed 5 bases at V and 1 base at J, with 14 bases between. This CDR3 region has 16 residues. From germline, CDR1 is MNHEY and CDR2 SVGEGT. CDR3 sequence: CASSPLGRKNTGELFF. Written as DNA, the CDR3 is TGTGCCAGCAGTCCCCTCGGCAGGAAGAACACCGGGGAGCTGTTTTTT.

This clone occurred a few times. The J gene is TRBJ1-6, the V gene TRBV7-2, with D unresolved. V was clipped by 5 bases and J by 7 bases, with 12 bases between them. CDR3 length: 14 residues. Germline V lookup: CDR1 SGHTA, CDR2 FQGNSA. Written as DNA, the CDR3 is TGTGCCAGCAGCGCACGACTCGCCAATTCACCCCTCCACTTT. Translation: CASSARLANSPLHF.

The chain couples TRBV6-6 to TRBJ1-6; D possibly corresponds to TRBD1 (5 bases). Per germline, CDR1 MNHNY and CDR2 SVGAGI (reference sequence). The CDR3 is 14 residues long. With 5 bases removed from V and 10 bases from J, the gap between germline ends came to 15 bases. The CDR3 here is CASSPPTVKSPLHF. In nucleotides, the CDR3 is TGTGCCAGCAGTCCCCCGACAGTTAAGTCACCCCTCCACTTT.

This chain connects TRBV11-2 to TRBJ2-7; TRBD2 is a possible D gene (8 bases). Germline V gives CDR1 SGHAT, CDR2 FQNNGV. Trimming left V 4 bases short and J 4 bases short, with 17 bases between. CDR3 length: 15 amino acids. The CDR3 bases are TGTGCCAGCAGCTCAGTCCGGGAGGGGGCTTACGAGCAGTACTTC. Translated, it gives CASSSVREGAYEQYF.

CDR3 amino acids: CASSSGQNEKLFF. CDR3 nucleotides: TGTGCCAGCAGCAGTGGACAGAACGAAAAACTGTTTTTT. J is TRBJ1-4 and V is TRBV7-9; maybe TRBD1 (6 bases). Germline V CDR1 and CDR2: SEHNR, FQNEAQ (reference sequence). The CDR3 is made up of 13 amino acids. With 5 bases removed from V and 8 bases from J, the gap between germline ends came to 12 bases.

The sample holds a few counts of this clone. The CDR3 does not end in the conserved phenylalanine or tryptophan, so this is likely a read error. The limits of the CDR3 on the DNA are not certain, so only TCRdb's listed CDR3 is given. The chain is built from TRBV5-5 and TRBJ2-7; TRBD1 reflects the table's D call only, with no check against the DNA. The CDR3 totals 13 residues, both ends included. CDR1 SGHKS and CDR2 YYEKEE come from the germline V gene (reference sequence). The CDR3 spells CASSLVGQGAPLP.

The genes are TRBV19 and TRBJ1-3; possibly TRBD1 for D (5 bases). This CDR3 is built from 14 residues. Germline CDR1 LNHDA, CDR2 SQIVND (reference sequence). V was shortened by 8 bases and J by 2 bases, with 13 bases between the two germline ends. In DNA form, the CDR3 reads TGTGCCAGTCGAGACAGAGGAACTGGAAACACCATATATTTT. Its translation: CASRDRGTGNTIYF.